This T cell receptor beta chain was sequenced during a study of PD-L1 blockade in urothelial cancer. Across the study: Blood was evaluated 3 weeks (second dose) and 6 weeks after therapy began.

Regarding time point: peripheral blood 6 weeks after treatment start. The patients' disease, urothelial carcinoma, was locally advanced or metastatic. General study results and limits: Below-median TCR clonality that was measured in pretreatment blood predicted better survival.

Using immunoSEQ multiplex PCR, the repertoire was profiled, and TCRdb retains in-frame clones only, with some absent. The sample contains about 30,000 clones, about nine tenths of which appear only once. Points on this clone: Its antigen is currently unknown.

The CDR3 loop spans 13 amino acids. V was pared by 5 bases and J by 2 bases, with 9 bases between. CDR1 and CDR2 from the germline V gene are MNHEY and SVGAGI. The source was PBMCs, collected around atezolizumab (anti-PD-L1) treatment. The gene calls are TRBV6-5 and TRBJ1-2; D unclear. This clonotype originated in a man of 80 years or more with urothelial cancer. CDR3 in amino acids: CASSVTENYGYTF. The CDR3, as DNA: TGTGCCAGCAGTGTTACAGAAAACTATGGCTACACCTTC.